This T cell receptor beta chain was retrieved from a study of T cell repertoires in cytomegalovirus infection. The V gene end was trimmed by 4 bases and the J gene end by 3 bases; junction bases not matched to a gene: 3. CDR3 length: 15 residues. CDR1 and CDR2 (germline): LGHNA, YSLEER. TCRdb re-derived calls from the reads in MiXCR, one entry per CDR3 protein. The sample has under 500,000 distinct CDR3 sequences, 40% to 50% seen once; the top ten hold about 45%. This clonotype was observed a few times. Its antigen is as yet unknown. The origin of this receptor is a human donor in good health (CMV status not recorded). Some clones in this sample may be carry-over from other donors' samples. The sample here was cultured PBMCs, taken from culture after CMV antigen stimulation. V usage is TRBV4-3 and J usage is TRBJ2-2, with 9 nucleotides matching TRBD2. The CDR3: CASSLIAGDTGELFF. The CDR3 nucleotides read TGCGCCAGCAGCCTGATAGCGGGGGACACCGGGGAGCTGTTTTTT.